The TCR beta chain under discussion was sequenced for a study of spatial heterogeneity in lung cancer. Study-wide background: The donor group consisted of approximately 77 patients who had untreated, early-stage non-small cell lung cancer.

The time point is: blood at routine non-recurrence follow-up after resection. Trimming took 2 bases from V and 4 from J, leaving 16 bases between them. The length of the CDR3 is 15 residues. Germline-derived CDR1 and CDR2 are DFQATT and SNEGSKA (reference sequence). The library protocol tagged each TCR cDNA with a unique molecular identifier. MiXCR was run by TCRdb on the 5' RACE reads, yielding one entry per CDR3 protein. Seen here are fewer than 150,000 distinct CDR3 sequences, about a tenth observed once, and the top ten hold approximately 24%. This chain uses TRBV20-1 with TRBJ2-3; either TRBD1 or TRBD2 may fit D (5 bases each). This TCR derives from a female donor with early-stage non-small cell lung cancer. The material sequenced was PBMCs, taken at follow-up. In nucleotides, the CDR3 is TGCAGTGCTAGACTTATGGGGGTACAGGCAGATACGCAGTATTTT. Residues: CSARLMGVQADTQYF.